The source of this T cell receptor beta chain is a study of CD4+ T cells in melanoma. Whole-study results and caveats: CD8+ T cell, macrophage and B cell function reportedly correlated with neoantigen-specific CD4+ T cells. Reportedly, melanoma neoantigen-specific CD4+ T cells showed varied differentiation states.

Assay: immunoSEQ multiplex PCR; the TCRdb copy retains only in-frame clones and omits some. Of about 15,000 clones listed, approximately 63% are singletons. As concerns this clone: Its antigen is as yet unknown.

Specimen: cells from a culture (not recorded whether cultured in vitro). The sequence was collected from a human donor with melanoma.

CDR3 nucleotide sequence: TGTGCCAGCAGTAAAACGACGGAGAATAGCAATCAGCCCCAGCATTTT. It is translated as CASSKTTENSNQPQHF. V gene TRBV6-4 combines with J gene TRBJ1-5; D gene uncertain. CDR3 length equals 16 residues. Trimming cost V 5 bases and J 0 bases, with 14 bases left between them. The germline CDR1 and CDR2 sequences are MRHNA and SNTAGT.